Listed below are T cell receptor beta chains from one sample, sequenced in a study of T cell clonotyping in hematopoietic cell transplantation. The table came from immunoSEQ multiplex PCR; TCRdb's copy has only in-frame clones and leaves some out. Of 49,000 or so clones in the sample, approximately 82% were seen once. This specimen was peripheral blood mononuclear cells, taken before stem cell transplant. These receptors were obtained from a man between 60 and 75 years old with myelodysplastic syndrome. Some clones in this sample may be carry-over from other donors' samples. The CDR3 runs from the conserved cysteine through the conserved F or W. A D gene is named only where the DNA matches it firmly. The size of a clone is reported for some rows only, either as once, few or many, or as a class for expanded clones.

>TRBJ2-7|-|-|TRBV2
TGTGCCAGCAGTTTGGGGGTTGATCTCTACGAGCAGTACTTC
CASSLGVDLYEQYF
>TRBJ1-2|-|-|TRBV27
TGTGCCAGCAGTTTTCAGGGAGGCTATGGCTACACCTTC
CASSFQGGYGYTF
>TRBJ1-1|-|-|TRBV23-1
TGCGCCAGCAGTCGCAGGGTTCGGACTGAAGCTTTCTTT
CASSRRVRTEAFF
>TRBJ1-5|-|-|TRBV19
TGTGCCAGTAGTATAGGGGGTGGGGTATCTAATCAGCCCCAGCATTTT
CASSIGGGVSNQPQHF
>TRBJ1-2|-|-|TRBV19
TGTGCCAGTAGTATTCGGGACCCAGGGCCCTCTGGCTACACCTTC
CASSIRDPGPSGYTF
>TRBJ1-4|-|-|TRBV2
TGTGCCAGCAGTGATCAGGCGCAGGCCGTTGCAGAAAAACTGTTTTTT
CASSDQAQAVAEKLFF
>TRBJ1-1|-|-|TRBV19
TGTGCCAGTAGTATTTCCAGGAGGGCTTTCTTT
CASSISRRAFF
>TRBJ1-1|-|-|TRBV7-2
TGTGCCAGCAGCCCCCAGGGGAACACTGAAGCTTTCTTT
CASSPQGNTEAFF
>TRBJ1-1|-|-|TRBV18
TGTGCCAGCTCACCACACCCCGGCGCTGAAGCTTTCTTT
CASSPHPGAEAFF
>TRBJ1-5|-|-|TRBV5-1
TGCGCCAGCAGCTTGTCAGGGGTGGGAGGTCAGCCCCAGCATTTT
CASSLSGVGGQPQHF
>TRBJ1-6|TRBD1|few|TRBV7-8
TGTGCCAGCAGCTTAAGGGAGACAGGGAGTTCACCCCTCCACTTT
CASSLRETGSSPLHF
>TRBJ1-2|-|-|TRBV9
TGTGCCAGCAGCCCGATGGACAGAAACTATGGCTACACCTTC
CASSPMDRNYGYTF
>TRBJ2-2|TRBD1|-|TRBV5-1
TGCGCCAGCAGCGGGGACAGGGGCTTCGCGAACACCGGGGAGCTGTTTTTT
CASSGDRGFANTGELFF
>TRBJ1-1|TRBD1|few|TRBV5-1
TGCGCCAGCAGCCCCCGACAGGGTTCCGGCACTGAAGCTTTCTTT
CASSPRQGSGTEAFF
>TRBJ1-4|-|-|TRBV4-1
TGCGCCAGCAGCCAAGGGGAGGTTACGAATGAAAAACTGTTTTTT
CASSQGEVTNEKLFF
>TRBJ2-2|-|-|TRBV30
TGTGCCTGGAGGCCCCCCGGGCGGGCCGGGGAGCTGTTTTTT
CAWRPPGRAGELFF
>TRBJ2-6|-|-|TRBV4-3
TGCGCCAGCAGCCAAGTGAGCGGCTCTGGGGCCAACGTCCTGACTTTC
CASSQVSGSGANVLTF
>TRBJ1-5|-|-|TRBV6-6
TGTGCCAGCAGGGGAGGTTATAGCAATCAGCCCCAGCATTTT
CASRGGYSNQPQHF
>TRBJ1-2|-|-|TRBV5-1
TGCGCCAGCAGCTTGACCGGGGGCTCTGGCTATGGCTACACCTTC
CASSLTGGSGYGYTF
>TRBJ2-2|TRBD2|-|TRBV2
TGTGCCAGCGAGGGACTAAGAGGACTCGAGCTGTTTTTT
CASEGLRGLELFF
>TRBJ1-2|TRBD1|once|TRBV5-8
TGTGCCAGCAGCTTGGGGGACAGGCCTAACTATGGCTACACCTTC
CASSLGDRPNYGYTF
>TRBJ1-5|-|-|TRBV28
TGTGCCAGCCAGGGGAGGCGACAGCCCCAGCATTTT
CASQGRRQPQHF
>TRBJ1-6|-|few|TRBV4-3
TGCGCCAGCAGCCAAGAGGCTTATAATTCACCCCTCCACTTT
CASSQEAYNSPLHF
>TRBJ1-4|-|-|TRBV7-9
TGTGCCAGCAGCCCACGACAGAACACCAATGAAAAACTGTTTTTT
CASSPRQNTNEKLFF
>TRBJ2-3|-|-|TRBV5-1
TGCGCCAGCAGCACCTCTAGTTTCACAGATACGCAGTATTTT
CASSTSSFTDTQYF
>TRBJ1-4|-|-|TRBV2
TGTGCCAGCAGCTTCGAGGGTGCAACTAATGAAAAACTGTTTTTT
CASSFEGATNEKLFF
>TRBJ1-5|-|-|TRBV9
TGTGCCAGCAGCGGAGGAGACAGCAATGGGGACCAGCCCCAGCATTTT
CASSGGDSNGDQPQHF
>TRBJ1-5|-|-|TRBV29-1
TGCAGCGTTGGGGGTCAGGGAGGCGGCAATCAGCCCCAGCATTTT
CSVGGQGGGNQPQHF
>TRBJ2-1|-|-|TRBV30
TGTGCCTGGTGTCGGGACCACCTCAATGAGCAGTTCTTC
CAWCRDHLNEQFF
>TRBJ2-7|-|-|TRBV10-3
TGTGCCATCAGTGAGAACAGGGAATACGAGCAGTACTTC
CAISENREYEQYF
>TRBJ1-2|-|-|TRBV11-2
TGTGCCAGCAGCTTAATGGGGTGGGGTGGCTACACCTTC
CASSLMGWGGYTF
>TRBJ2-7|TRBD1|-|TRBV27
TGTGCCAGCGGGATGGGCAGGGGGTTCGGGCAGTACTTC
CASGMGRGFGQYF
>TRBJ2-7|TRBD1|-|TRBV13
TGTGCCAGCAGCCTAGGGCCCGCCGGGACAGCCCTCGAGCAGTACTTC
CASSLGPAGTALEQYF
>TRBJ2-6|-|-|TRBV29-1
TGCAGCGTCCCGACCCAAATCCTCTCTGGGGCCAACGTCCTGACTTTC
CSVPTQILSGANVLTF
>TRBJ2-7|-|-|TRBV10-3
TGTGCCATCAGTGAGTCGAGTTACGAGCAGTACTTC
CAISESSYEQYF
>TRBJ1-6|-|-|TRBV7-3
TGTGCCAGCAGCTTAACTAGCAATTCACCCCTCCACTTT
CASSLTSNSPLHF
>TRBJ1-1|-|-|TRBV20-1
TGCAGTGCTAGAGGGTTCGCTGAAGCTTTCTTT
CSARGFAEAFF
>TRBJ2-3|TRBD1|once|TRBV28
TGTGCCAGCAGTCCGAACAGGGGGCCGACAGATACGCAGTATTTT
CASSPNRGPTDTQYF
>TRBJ1-5|-|once|TRBV28
TGTGCCAGCAGTTTGTTGTATGGCAATCAGCCCCAGCATTTT
CASSLLYGNQPQHF
>TRBJ2-1|-|-|TRBV4-1
TGCGCCAGCAGCCAGGGGAGCTCCTACAATGAGCAGTTCTTC
CASSQGSSYNEQFF
>TRBJ1-3|TRBD1|-|TRBV7-2
TGTGCCAGCAGCAAAACAGGGGACGGAAACACCATATATTTT
CASSKTGDGNTIYF
>TRBJ2-2|TRBD2|-|TRBV7-6
TGTGCCAGCAGCTTATTGGCTAGCGGCACCGGGGAGCTGTTTTTT
CASSLLASGTGELFF
>TRBJ2-1|-|-|TRBV5-8
TGTGCCAGCAGCTTGGCGCAGAGCTCCTACAATGAGCAGTTCTTC
CASSLAQSSYNEQFF
>TRBJ1-1|TRBD1|-|TRBV11-3
TGTGCCAGCAGCTTAGTCAGGGGGTCCACTGAAGCTTTCTTT
CASSLVRGSTEAFF
>TRBJ2-5|TRBD1|-|TRBV19
TGTGCCAGTGGACCAGGACAGGGTGGGGTAGAGACCCAGTACTTC
CASGPGQGGVETQYF
>TRBJ2-5|-|once|TRBV7-2
TGTGCCAGCAGCTCAGGGGCGGGGGAGACCCAGTACTTC
CASSSGAGETQYF
>TRBJ2-3|-|-|TRBV2
TGTGCCAGCAGTGAATCCGCCGGCACGCAGTATTTT
CASSESAGTQYF
>TRBJ1-4|-|-|TRBV19
TGTGCCAGTAGGCCGCGTGGAAAACTGTTTTTT
CASRPRGKLFF
>TRBJ1-1|-|few|TRBV20-1
TGCAGTGCTAGAGAGAACACTGAAGCTTTCTTT
CSARENTEAFF
>TRBJ2-6|-|once|TRBV19
TGTGCCAGTAGTACTGGACAGCACTCTGGGGCCAACGTCCTGACTTTC
CASSTGQHSGANVLTF
>TRBJ1-1|-|-|TRBV10-3
TGTGCCATCAGTGCAAGCACTGAAGCTTTCTTT
CAISASTEAFF
>TRBJ2-6|-|-|TRBV4-3
TGCGCCAGCAGCCAAAGAGGCGTCTCCGGGGCCAACGTCCTGACTTTC
CASSQRGVSGANVLTF
>TRBJ2-2|-|-|TRBV7-6
TGTGCCAGCAGCTTAGTGGCGGGGCCAGACACCGGGGAGCTGTTTTTT
CASSLVAGPDTGELFF
>TRBJ2-1|TRBD2|-|TRBV11-2
TGTGCCAGCAGCCCCTTCGCGGGGGAGTACAATGAGCAGTTCTTC
CASSPFAGEYNEQFF
>TRBJ2-7|-|-|TRBV5-6
TGTGCCAGCAGCTTAGGCTACGAGCAGTACTTC
CASSLGYEQYF
>TRBJ1-4|TRBD1|-|TRBV2
TGTGCCATATCAGGGGGGGGGCTGACTAATGAAAAACTGTTTTTT
CAISGGGLTNEKLFF
>TRBJ2-5|TRBD1|-|TRBV5-1
TGCGCCAGCAGCTTGAATACAGGGGGAAGGGAGACCCAGTACTTC
CASSLNTGGRETQYF
>TRBJ2-1|-|few|TRBV6-5
TGTGCCAGCACAGGGGGAGGGGCGGGGGACAATGAGCAGTTCTTC
CASTGGGAGDNEQFF
>TRBJ2-7|-|-|TRBV29-1
TGCAGCGCAAGAAGCGGGTACTCCTACGAGCAGTACTTC
CSARSGYSYEQYF
>TRBJ2-3|TRBD2|-|TRBV19
TGTGCCAGCTCCTCGTTAGCGGGTCCTAAATATACGCAGTATTTT
CASSSLAGPKYTQYF